The 27 T cell receptor beta chains below come from one sample, sequenced in a study of blood T cell repertoires in COVID-19. TCRdb's table, derived via immunoSEQ multiplex PCR, lists solely in-frame clones and lacks some. Of some 200,000 clones detected, around 92% appear once; the ten largest clones hold 0.95% to 1.5%. Source material: peripheral blood. The receptors were gathered from a man aged 30 to 39 with acute or convalescent COVID-19.

The chain joins TRBV5-1 to TRBJ2-2; 10 nucleotides line up with TRBD2. This CDR3 spans 15 amino acids. V was pared by 2 bases and J by 5 bases, with 3 bases of the junction left unmatched. Germline assignment: CDR1 SGHRS and CDR2 YFSETQ. The CDR3 protein is CASSFPSGRTGELFF. CDR3 nucleotides: TGCGCCAGCAGCTTCCCTAGCGGGAGAACCGGGGAGCTGTTTTTT.

This chain uses TRBV28 with TRBJ1-5; no firm D call. Germline CDR1 and CDR2: MDHEN and SYDVKM. The CDR3 has 13 amino acids. The V and J ends lost 8 bases and 7 bases respectively, with 15 bases between them. CDR3 in DNA: TGTGCCAGCCGAGAGGCCGAAAGGCAGCCCCAGCATTTT. This encodes CASREAERQPQHF. The full variable domain, its missing parts supplied by reference TRBV28 and TRBJ1-5, is DVKVTQSSRYLVKRTGEKVFLECVQDMDHENMFWYRQDPGLGLRLIYFSYDVKMKEKGDIPEGYSVSREKKERFSLILESASTNQTSMYLCASREAERQPQHFGDGTRLSIL.

The count of this clone is one. V usage is TRBV19 and J usage is TRBJ2-3; maybe TRBD1 (6 bases). The CDR3 loop spans 15 amino acids. V was pared by 0 bases and J by 4 bases, with 11 bases between. Germline V gene lookup returns CDR1 LNHDA and CDR2 SQIVND (reference sequence). The CDR3 reads CASSIEGTPADTQYF. The DNA for the CDR3 is TGTGCCAGTAGTATAGAGGGGACACCCGCAGATACGCAGTATTTT. Supplemented by reference TRBV19 and TRBJ2-3, the full variable domain reads DGGITQSPKYLFRKEGQNVTLSCEQNLNHDAMYWYRQDPGQGLRLIYYSQIVNDFQKGDIAEGYSVSREKKESFPLTVTSAQKNPTAFYLCASSIEGTPADTQYFGPGTRLTVL.

This chain joins TRBV11-2 and TRBJ2-5; a weak D match, TRBD1 (6 bases). V was clipped by 4 bases and J by 1 base, with 19 bases between them. The CDR3 spans 17 residues. CDR1 is SGHAT, CDR2 FQNNGV, per germline. CDR3 region: CASSWGRGILGQETQYF. In nucleotides, the CDR3 is TGTGCCAGCAGCTGGGGCAGGGGTATTTTAGGCCAAGAGACCCAGTACTTC. Filled out from reference TRBV11-2 and TRBJ2-5, the complete variable domain reads EAGVAQSPRYKIIEKRQSVAFWCNPISGHATLYWYQQILGQGPKLLIQFQNNGVVDDSQLPKDRFSAERLKGVDSTLKIQPAKLEDSAVYLCASSWGRGILGQETQYFGPGTRLLVL.

The rearrangement joins TRBV9 to TRBJ2-7; 7 bases align to TRBD1. The CDR3 runs to 15 residues. Germline V CDR1 and CDR2: SGDLS, YYNGEE. V lost 4 bases, J lost 5 bases, and 12 bases stayed unmatched. The CDR3 sequence is CASSPQDRPLHEQYF. DNA of the CDR3: TGTGCCAGCAGCCCCCAGGACAGGCCCCTCCACGAGCAGTACTTC.

The CDR3: CASSIGALDGYTF. CDR3 sequence (DNA): TGTGCCAGTAGTATAGGCGCCTTGGATGGCTACACCTTC. The chain recombines TRBV19 with TRBJ1-2; D is undetermined. The CDR3 totals 13 residues. V dropped 1 base and J dropped 6 bases, with 9 bases sitting between them. Germline V CDR1 and CDR2: LNHDA, SQIVND (reference sequence).

The chain employs TRBV6-5 and TRBJ1-3, with D possibly TRBD1 on 5 matching bases. Germline V gives CDR1 MNHEY, CDR2 SVGAGI. V lost 6 bases, J lost 5 bases, and 5 bases lay in between. This CDR3 comprises 11 residues. CDR3 nucleotide sequence: TGTGCCAGCAGGGACAGAAACACCATATATTTT. Translation gives CASRDRNTIYF.

The rearrangement links TRBV6-4 to TRBJ2-1; TRBD1 matches at 9 bases. This CDR3 region has 16 residues. J lost 0 bases, V lost 0 bases, and 0 bases had no gene match. Germline V gives CDR1 MRHNA, CDR2 SNTAGT. The CDR3 region has the DNA TGTGCCAGCAGTGACTCGACAGGGGGCTCCTACAATGAGCAGTTCTTC. It encodes CASSDSTGGSYNEQFF.

This chain connects TRBV11-3 to TRBJ2-7; D perhaps matches TRBD2 (5 bases). V gave up 5 bases and J gave up 7 bases, with 15 bases separating them. CDR1 is SGHNT, CDR2 YENEEA, per germline. The CDR3 runs 13 residues. The chain's CDR3 is CASSAALGREQYF. CDR3 sequence (DNA): TGTGCCAGCAGCGCCGCTTTGGGGAGAGAGCAGTACTTC.

The V and J genes are TRBV30 and TRBJ2-7, with 9 bases aligning to TRBD1. J gave up 4 bases and V 5 bases, and 3 bases lay outside the gene matches. The CDR3 has 12 residues. In germline, CDR1 is GTSNPN, CDR2 SVGIG (reference sequence). The CDR3 DNA sequence: TGTGCCTGGGGGACAGGGTGGTACGAGCAGTACTTC. Translated, it gives CAWGTGWYEQYF.

In nucleotides, the CDR3 is TGTGCCAGTACCACCCAGGCGCTCTTGAACACTGAAGCTTTCTTT. Amino acid sequence: CASTTQALLNTEAFF. The chain recombines TRBV19 with TRBJ1-1, with D hard to call. V was clipped by 7 bases and J by 0 bases, with 15 bases between them. The CDR3 sequence is 15 residues long. The germline gives CDR1 LNHDA, CDR2 SQIVND (reference sequence).

This clone appeared a few times. The V and J genes are TRBV5-4 and TRBJ2-7, with TRBD2 identical over 7 bases. Per germline, CDR1 SGHNT and CDR2 YYREEE (reference sequence). This CDR3 contains 14 residues. Trimming cost V 1 base and J 6 bases; bases outside gene matches: 7. CDR3 sequence (DNA): TGTGCCAGCAGCTTGTTCGGGAGGTCCGGCGAGCAGTACTTC. Protein product: CASSLFGRSGEQYF.

The V call is TRBV9, the J call TRBJ2-5; 8 nucleotides line up with TRBD2. The germline CDR1 and CDR2 sequences are SGDLS and YYNGEE. The CDR3 is made up of 16 amino acids. V lost 4 bases, J lost 7 bases, and 15 bases stayed unmatched. CDR3 DNA sequence: TGTGCCAGCAGCCCGTATAGCGGGGCCCCCCGGGGGACCCAGTACTTC. It yields the protein CASSPYSGAPRGTQYF.

This chain connects TRBV18 to TRBJ2-1; perhaps TRBD2 as D (6 bases). The CDR3 is 16 amino acids. CDR1 is KGHSH and CDR2 is LQKENI in the germline V gene. V lost 3 bases to trimming and J lost 0 bases, with 12 bases between them. DNA of the CDR3: TGTGCCAGCTCACCTAGACTAGTGGCCTCCTACAATGAGCAGTTCTTC. Its protein is CASSPRLVASYNEQFF.

This clone was picked up one time. The chain is built from TRBV18 and TRBJ2-2; maybe TRBD2 (5 bases). The V gene's germline CDR1 is KGHSH and CDR2 LQKENI. V was cut by 1 base and J by 5 bases, with 17 bases left in between. The CDR3 extends over 17 amino acids. The CDR3 region is CASSPLPRLSMTGELFF. CDR3 DNA: TGTGCCAGCTCACCACTCCCACGACTATCGATGACCGGGGAGCTGTTTTTT.

The chain employs TRBV7-6 and TRBJ2-1, with TRBD1 matching 9 bases. This CDR3 has 16 residues. Trimming took 5 bases from V and 5 from J; bases not matched to a gene: 10. Germline CDR1 is SGHVS and CDR2 is FNYEAQ. The DNA for the CDR3 is TGTGCCAGCAGCGCCCGGACAGGGGCTTCTAACAATGAGCAGTTCTTC. Translated, it gives CASSARTGASNNEQFF.

V is TRBV5-6 and J is TRBJ1-1, with TRBD1 matching 9 bases. V lost 3 bases to trimming and J lost 5 bases; unmatched junction nucleotides: 5. This CDR3 region has 14 residues. CDR1 and CDR2 from the germline V gene are SGHDT and YYEEEE. CDR3 sequence (DNA): TGTGCCAGCAGCTGGGGACAGGGAAGGACTGAAGCTTTCTTT. Protein sequence: CASSWGQGRTEAFF. Together with reference TRBV5-6 and TRBJ1-1, the CDR3 gives the full variable domain: DAGVTQSPTHLIKTRGQQVTLRCSPKSGHDTVSWYQQALGQGPQFIFQYYEEEERQRGNFPDRFSGHQFPNYSSELNVNALLLGDSALYLCASSWGQGRTEAFFGQGTRLTVV.

The chain uses TRBV27 and TRBJ1-2, with D perhaps matching TRBD1 (6 bases). V was trimmed by 5 bases and J by 4 bases, leaving 11 bases between them. Germline V lookup: CDR1 MNHEY, CDR2 SMNVEV (reference sequence). CDR3 length equals 13 residues. The CDR3 DNA is TGTGCCAGCAGTATGACAGGTACCTATGGCTACACCTTC. Residues: CASSMTGTYGYTF.

J is TRBJ2-1 and V is TRBV7-2; 8 nucleotides agree with TRBD2. Trimming at V came to 5 bases and at J to 3 bases, leaving 12 bases not matched to a gene. CDR1 and CDR2 (germline): SGHTA, FQGNSA. CDR3 length: 17 amino acids. The CDR3 sequence is CASSPQGRGGGYNEQFF. CDR3 DNA: TGTGCCAGCAGCCCCCAGGGCCGGGGGGGAGGCTACAATGAGCAGTTCTTC.

V gene TRBV18 combines with J gene TRBJ2-2; 8 bases align to TRBD1. The CDR3 loop spans 15 amino acids. J was trimmed by 1 base and V by 4 bases; bases with no gene match: 2. Germline values: CDR1 KGHSH, CDR2 LQKENI. CDR3 protein: CASSQTGVNTGELFF. The CDR3 nucleotides are TGTGCCAGCTCACAGACAGGGGTGAACACCGGGGAGCTGTTTTTT.

The V gene is TRBV5-1, the J gene TRBJ2-3; tentative D call: TRBD1 (6 bases). Deletions cut 1 base from V and 2 bases from J, with 14 bases between. CDR1 SGHRS and CDR2 YFSETQ come from the germline V gene. The CDR3 is made up of 16 amino acids. CDR3 sequence reads: CASSLNRVGPTDTQYF. The CDR3 DNA reads as TGCGCCAGCAGCTTGAACAGGGTTGGGCCCACAGATACGCAGTATTTT.

The V and J genes are TRBV28 and TRBJ1-5, with D unclear. Germline loops: CDR1 MDHEN, CDR2 SYDVKM. Trimming removed 6 bases from V and 2 bases from J, with 11 bases in between. The CDR3 covers 14 residues. This CDR3 is CASSITEGNQPQHF. The CDR3 DNA reads TGTGCCAGCAGCATAACCGAGGGCAATCAGCCCCAGCATTTT.

This sequence joins TRBV12-3 or TRBV12-4 and TRBJ1-4, with D uncertain. This CDR3 is 12 amino acids long. V was trimmed by 3 bases and J by 8 bases, leaving 7 bases between them. The DNA for the CDR3 is TGTGCCAGCAGTTTTAATAAAGAAAAACTGTTTTTT. Translation: CASSFNKEKLFF.

V is TRBV7-9 and J is TRBJ1-2; TRBD1 matches 10 bases. After removal of 0 bases from V and 10 bases from J, the junction contained 5 bases not matched to a gene. Germline CDR1 is SEHNR and CDR2 is FQNEAQ (reference sequence). CDR3 length equals 14 residues. CDR3 sequence (DNA): TGTGCCAGCAGCTTAGCGGCGGGACAGGGGTCCTACACCTTC. Residues: CASSLAAGQGSYTF. Combining the CDR3 with reference TRBV7-9 and TRBJ1-2 gives the whole variable domain DTGVSQNPRHKITKRGQNVTFRCDPISEHNRLYWYRQTLGQGPEFLTYFQNEAQLEKSRLLSDRFSAERPKGSFSTLEIQRTEQGDSAMYLCASSLAAGQGSYTFGSGTRLTVV.

The chain couples TRBV28 to TRBJ1-1; the D gene is possibly TRBD1 (6 bases). The CDR3 contains 15 residues. The ends were cut back, 4 bases at V and 3 bases at J, with 15 bases in the middle. Looked up from germline, CDR1 is MDHEN and CDR2 is SYDVKM. The CDR3 protein is CASSSPQGGYTEAFF. The CDR3, as DNA: TGTGCCAGCAGTTCACCACAGGGTGGGTACACTGAAGCTTTCTTT.

The genes are TRBV24-1 and TRBJ2-3; 11 bases fit TRBD2. Losses at the gene ends were 3 bases for V and 6 bases for J; bases not matched to a gene: 4. CDR3 length: 15 amino acids. Germline V gives CDR1 KGHDR, CDR2 SFDVKD. The CDR3 here is CATSDVAGGPDTQYF. CDR3 nucleotide sequence: TGTGCCACCAGTGATGTAGCGGGGGGGCCTGATACGCAGTATTTT.

J is TRBJ1-3 and V is TRBV4-1; D unresolved. Germline CDR1 is MGHRA and CDR2 is YSYEKL. Trimming pared 4 bases from V and 0 bases from J, leaving 10 bases between. This CDR3 has 15 amino acids. In DNA, the CDR3 is TGCGCCAGCAGCCCGAGGATTAACTCTGGAAACACCATATATTTT. This codes for CASSPRINSGNTIYF.